This TCR beta chain was sequenced during a study of T-cell memory formation after mild COVID-19. About the research overall: TCR clusters mostly belonged to single donors. Overall study findings and caveats: CD4+ contracting clones were found mainly in CM and EM, and CD8+ ones in EMRA. SARS-CoV-2 specificity was not confirmed for second-wave clones peaking on day 37.

Concerning this clonotype: Its antigen is undetermined.

Researchers used 5'RACE with constant-segment primers to make TCR alpha and TCR beta cDNA libraries that carry sample barcodes and UMIs. TCRdb ran MiXCR on the 5' RACE reads and lists one entry per CDR3 protein. This table has 350,000 to 500,000 distinct CDR3 sequences, 20% appearing once. This TCR came from an adult woman who had mild COVID-19 (a few samples of this study predate the infection). Cell type and time point are not known. The sequencing sample was made of PBMCs or a T cell subset sorted from them (not recorded which).

CDR3 DNA: TGCAGCGTTCGCGGCCCGGGGCTTGGCTACACCTTC. This sequence encodes CSVRGPGLGYTF. This chain joins TRBV29-1 and TRBJ1-2; D may be TRBD1 (5 bases). Germline values: CDR1 SQVTM, CDR2 ANQGSEA. V dropped 5 bases and J dropped 7 bases, with 14 bases sitting between them. The CDR3 has 12 amino acids.